This T cell receptor beta chain appears in the sequencing data of a study of OX40 agonist ivuxolimab in advanced cancers. For the study in its entirety: Ivuxolimab was an agonistic, fully human IgG2 monoclonal antibody directed against OX40 (CD134), a costimulatory receptor. Intravenous ivuxolimab was administered to patients every 2 weeks at six dose levels: 0.01, 0.1, 0.3, 1.5, 3 and 10 mg/kg. Among the approximately 54 dose-escalation patients, some 20 had hepatocellular carcinoma, 15 or so melanoma, 9 renal cell carcinoma and 9 head and neck cancer. In the dose-escalation cohort, roughly 80% of patients were male, and the mean age was around 60 years, with a range of about 23 to 80. Prior anti-PD-1, anti-PD-L1 or anti-CTLA-4 therapy was permitted, and checkpoint inhibitors had been received by less than 45% of dose-escalation patients. Partial responses were achieved by three dose-escalation patients, of whom one had hepatocellular carcinoma and two had cutaneous melanoma. The purpose of peripheral TCRbeta sequencing was to test whether ivuxolimab changed TCR sequence diversity and led to clonal T-cell expansion. The paper covers the monotherapy dose-escalation part of the phase I ivuxolimab trial, which included N ≈ 52 patients. Broad study findings and their caveats: In the 0.1-3.0 mg/kg groups, partial responders were among the patients with the lowest normalized peripheral clonal expansion, particularly in CD8+ T cells. Which antigens the clonally expanded peripheral T cells were specific for was not determined. Low levels of normalized T-cell clonal expansion were also shown by some nonresponding patients. After ivuxolimab, more expanded clones were found on average in CD8+ T cells than in CD4+ T cells. At doses of 0.1 to 3.0 mg/kg, clonal expansion of both CD4+ and CD8+ T cells in blood was seen between baseline and week 6.

Details on this clone: The antigen this receptor binds is unknown. The record has no base qualities; no much larger clone is one base away.

Genomic DNA was isolated from the sorted cells so that the TCRbeta CDR3 region could be sequenced. TCRbeta CDR3 regions were sequenced using the immunoSEQ Assay. TCRdb took this table from immuneACCESS and kept in-frame rearrangements with V and J called. Such tables lack part of the clones; where checked against another copy, unresolved V genes explain under half of the gap, and the rest is unexplained. Recorded for this sample are about 21,000 clones; roughly four fifths of them occurred a single time. Together, the top ten hold 30% to 35% of the sample. The trial excluded patients who had a history of autoimmune disease or who were on systemic immunosuppression. Peripheral blood for TCR sequencing was collected from all dose cohorts at baseline, on cycle 4 day 1, and on cycle 7 day 1. The samples were drawn from a first-in-human, open-label, multicenter phase I dose-escalation trial of ivuxolimab. The trial enrolled adults with locally advanced or metastatic head and neck squamous cell, hepatocellular, melanoma or renal cell carcinoma. Before TCR sequencing, CD4+ and CD8+ T cells were separately sorted from peripheral blood.

The trim is 1 base for V and 3 bases for J, with a gap of 12 bases between the germline ends. CDR3 length: 15 amino acids, cysteine to phenylalanine. Just CDR3 DNA is preserved here, 45 bases in frame from base 1. Taken from the germline V gene, the CDR1 and CDR2 loops are MNHNS and SASEGT. The sequence joins TRBV6-1 to TRBJ1-1; the D gene is unclear. This TCR was recovered from an adult with an advanced solid tumor such as melanoma, head and neck, liver or kidney cancer. The sample was CD4+ or CD8+ T cells sorted from blood, taken in a trial of the OX40 agonist ivuxolimab. The CDR3 region: CASSEDGEGHTEAFF. The sequenced DNA is TGTGCCAGCAGTGAAGACGGTGAGGGCCACACTGAAGCTTTCTTT.